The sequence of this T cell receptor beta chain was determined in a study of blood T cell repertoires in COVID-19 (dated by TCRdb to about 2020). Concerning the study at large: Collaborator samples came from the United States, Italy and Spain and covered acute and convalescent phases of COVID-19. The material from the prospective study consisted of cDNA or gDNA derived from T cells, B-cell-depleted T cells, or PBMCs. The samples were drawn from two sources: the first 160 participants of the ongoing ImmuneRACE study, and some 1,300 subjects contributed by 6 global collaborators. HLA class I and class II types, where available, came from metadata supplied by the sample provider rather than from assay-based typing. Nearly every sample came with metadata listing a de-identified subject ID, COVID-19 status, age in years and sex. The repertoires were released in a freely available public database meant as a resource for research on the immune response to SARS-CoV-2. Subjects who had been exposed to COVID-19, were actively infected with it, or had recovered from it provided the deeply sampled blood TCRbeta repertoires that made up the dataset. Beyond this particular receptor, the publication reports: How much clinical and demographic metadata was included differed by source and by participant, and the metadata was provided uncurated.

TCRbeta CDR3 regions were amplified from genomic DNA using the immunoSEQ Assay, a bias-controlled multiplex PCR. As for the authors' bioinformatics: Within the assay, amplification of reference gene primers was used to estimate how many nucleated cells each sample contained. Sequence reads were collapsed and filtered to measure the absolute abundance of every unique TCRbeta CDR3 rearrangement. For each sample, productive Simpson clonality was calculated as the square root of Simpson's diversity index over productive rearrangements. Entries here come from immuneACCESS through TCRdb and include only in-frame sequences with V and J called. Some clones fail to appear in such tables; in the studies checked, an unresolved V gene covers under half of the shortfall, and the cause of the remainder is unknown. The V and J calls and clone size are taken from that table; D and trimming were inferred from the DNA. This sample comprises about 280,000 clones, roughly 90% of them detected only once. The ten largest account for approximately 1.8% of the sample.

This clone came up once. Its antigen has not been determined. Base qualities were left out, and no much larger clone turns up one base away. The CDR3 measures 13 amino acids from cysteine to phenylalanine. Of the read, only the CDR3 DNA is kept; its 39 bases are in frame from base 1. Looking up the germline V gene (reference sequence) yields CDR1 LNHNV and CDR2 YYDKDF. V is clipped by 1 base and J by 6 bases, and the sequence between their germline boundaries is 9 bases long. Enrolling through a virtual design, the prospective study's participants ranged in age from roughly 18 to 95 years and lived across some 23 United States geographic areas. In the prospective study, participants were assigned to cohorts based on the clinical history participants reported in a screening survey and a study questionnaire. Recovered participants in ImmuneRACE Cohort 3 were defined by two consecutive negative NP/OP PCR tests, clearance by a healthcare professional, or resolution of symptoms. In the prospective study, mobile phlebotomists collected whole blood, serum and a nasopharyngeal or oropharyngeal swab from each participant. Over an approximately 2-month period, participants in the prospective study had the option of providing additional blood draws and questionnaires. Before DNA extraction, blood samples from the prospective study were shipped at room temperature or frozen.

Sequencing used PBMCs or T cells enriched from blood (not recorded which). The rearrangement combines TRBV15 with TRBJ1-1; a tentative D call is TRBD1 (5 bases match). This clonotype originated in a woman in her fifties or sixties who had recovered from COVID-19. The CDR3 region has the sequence CATSRGDSSEAFF. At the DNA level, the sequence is TGTGCCACCAGCAGAGGAGACAGTTCTGAAGCTTTCTTT.